This T cell receptor (beta chain) appears in the sequencing data of a study of T cell responses to AZD1222 COVID-19 vaccine. V lost 2 bases to trimming and J lost 5 bases, with 6 bases between them. CDR1 is MGHRA and CDR2 is YSYEKL in the germline V gene. The length of the CDR3 is 13 residues. Clones were sequenced by immunoSEQ multiplex PCR, and TCRdb holds only the in-frame ones, with some missing. The sample contains around 140,000 clones, about 82% of which appear only once. The TCR sequence derives from an adult who received the AZD1222 COVID-19 vaccine. This chain uses TRBV4-1 with TRBJ2-2; D is unresolved. Sequenced material: peripheral blood, taken 28 days after the second AZD1222 dose. The CDR3 DNA is TGCGCCAGCAGCCAAAGTCTTACCGGGGAGCTGTTTTTT. Translated, it gives CASSQSLTGELFF.